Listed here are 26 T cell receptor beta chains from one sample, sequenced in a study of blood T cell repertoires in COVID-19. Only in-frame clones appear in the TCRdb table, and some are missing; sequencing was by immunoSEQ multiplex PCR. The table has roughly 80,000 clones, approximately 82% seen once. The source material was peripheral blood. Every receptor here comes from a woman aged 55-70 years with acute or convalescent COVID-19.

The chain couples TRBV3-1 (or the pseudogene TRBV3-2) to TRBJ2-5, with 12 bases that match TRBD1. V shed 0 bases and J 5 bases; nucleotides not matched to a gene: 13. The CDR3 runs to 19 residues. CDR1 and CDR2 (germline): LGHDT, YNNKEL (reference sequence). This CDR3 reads CASSQDLGRGTGGAETQYF. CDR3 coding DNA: TGTGCCAGCAGCCAAGATCTTGGGCGGGGGACAGGGGGCGCCGAGACCCAGTACTTC.

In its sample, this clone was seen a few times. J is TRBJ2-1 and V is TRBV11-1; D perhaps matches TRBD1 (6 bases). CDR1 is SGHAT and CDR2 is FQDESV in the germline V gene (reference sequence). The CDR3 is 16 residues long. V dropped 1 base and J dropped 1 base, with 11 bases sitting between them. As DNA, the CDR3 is TGTGCCAGCAGCTTAGGTTGGACAGAGTCCTACAATGAGCAGTTCTTC. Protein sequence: CASSLGWTESYNEQFF. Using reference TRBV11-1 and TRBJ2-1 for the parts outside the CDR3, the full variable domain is EAEVAQSPRYKITEKSQAVAFWCDPISGHATLYWYRQILGQGPELLVQFQDESVVDDSQLPKDRFSAERLKGVDSTLKIQPAELGDSAMYLCASSLGWTESYNEQFFGPGTRLTVL.

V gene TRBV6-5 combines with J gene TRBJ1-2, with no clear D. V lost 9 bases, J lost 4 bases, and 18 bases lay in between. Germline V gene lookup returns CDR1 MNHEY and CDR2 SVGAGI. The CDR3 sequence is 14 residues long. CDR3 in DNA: TGTGCCAGTCTGGCGGCGGGTTTCGGCTATGGCTACACCTTC. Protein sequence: CASLAAGFGYGYTF.

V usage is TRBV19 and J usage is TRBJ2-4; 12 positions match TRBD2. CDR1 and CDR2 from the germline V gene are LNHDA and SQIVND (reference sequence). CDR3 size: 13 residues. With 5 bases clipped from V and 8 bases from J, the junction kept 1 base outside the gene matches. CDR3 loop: CASSLAGGDIQYF. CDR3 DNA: TGTGCCAGTAGTCTAGCGGGAGGGGACATTCAGTACTTC.

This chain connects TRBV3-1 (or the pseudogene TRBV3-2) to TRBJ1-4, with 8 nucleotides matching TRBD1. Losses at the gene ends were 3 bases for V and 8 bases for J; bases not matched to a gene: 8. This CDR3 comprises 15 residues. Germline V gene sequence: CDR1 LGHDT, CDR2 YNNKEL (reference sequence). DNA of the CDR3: TGTGCCAGCAGCCACGCAGGGGGCGCGGTAGAAAAACTGTTTTTT. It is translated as CASSHAGGAVEKLFF.

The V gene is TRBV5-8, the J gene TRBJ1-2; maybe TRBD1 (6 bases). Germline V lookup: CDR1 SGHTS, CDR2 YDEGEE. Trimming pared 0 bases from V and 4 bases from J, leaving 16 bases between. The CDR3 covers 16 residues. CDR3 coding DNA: TGTGCCAGCAGCTTGGTCGGGGGGGCCGGGAGCTATGGCTACACCTTC. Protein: CASSLVGGAGSYGYTF.

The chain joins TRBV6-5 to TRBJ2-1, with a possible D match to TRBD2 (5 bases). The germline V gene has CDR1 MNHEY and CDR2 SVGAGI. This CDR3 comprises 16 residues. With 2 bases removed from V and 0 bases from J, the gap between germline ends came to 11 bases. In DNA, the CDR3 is TGTGCCAGCAGTTACACTAGTGGTTACTCCTACAATGAGCAGTTCTTC. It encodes CASSYTSGYSYNEQFF.

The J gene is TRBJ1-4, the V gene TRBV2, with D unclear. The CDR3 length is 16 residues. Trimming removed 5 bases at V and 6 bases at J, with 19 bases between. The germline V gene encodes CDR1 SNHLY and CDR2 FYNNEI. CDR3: CASSHTKLRPDEKLFF. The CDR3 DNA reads TGTGCCAGCAGTCACACTAAACTGCGCCCTGATGAAAAACTGTTTTTT.

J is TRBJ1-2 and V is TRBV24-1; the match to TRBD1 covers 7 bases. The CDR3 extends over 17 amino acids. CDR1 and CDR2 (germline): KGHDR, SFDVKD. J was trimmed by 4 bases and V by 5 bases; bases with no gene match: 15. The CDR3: CATSAPEQGLSGYGYTF. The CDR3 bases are TGTGCCACCAGTGCTCCGGAACAGGGGCTCAGTGGCTATGGCTACACCTTC.

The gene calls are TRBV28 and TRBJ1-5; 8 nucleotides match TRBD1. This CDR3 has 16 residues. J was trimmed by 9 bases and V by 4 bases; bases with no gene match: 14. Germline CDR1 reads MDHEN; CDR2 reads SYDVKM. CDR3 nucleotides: TGTGCCAGCAGTTCAAGAGACAGGGGTTTAAGTCCGCCCCAGCATTTT. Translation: CASSSRDRGLSPPQHF.

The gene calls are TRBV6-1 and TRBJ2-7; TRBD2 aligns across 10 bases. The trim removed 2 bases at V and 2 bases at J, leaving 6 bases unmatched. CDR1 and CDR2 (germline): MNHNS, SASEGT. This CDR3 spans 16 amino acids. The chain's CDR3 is CASSEYSGRIPYEQYF. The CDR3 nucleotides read TGTGCCAGCAGTGAATATAGCGGGAGGATCCCCTACGAGCAGTACTTC.

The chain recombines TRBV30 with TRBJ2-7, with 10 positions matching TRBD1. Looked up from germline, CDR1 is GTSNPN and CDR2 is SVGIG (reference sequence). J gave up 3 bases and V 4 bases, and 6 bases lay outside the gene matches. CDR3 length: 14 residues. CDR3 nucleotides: TGTGCCTGGATCCCGAGGGACAGGGGCTACGAGCAGTACTTC. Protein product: CAWIPRDRGYEQYF.

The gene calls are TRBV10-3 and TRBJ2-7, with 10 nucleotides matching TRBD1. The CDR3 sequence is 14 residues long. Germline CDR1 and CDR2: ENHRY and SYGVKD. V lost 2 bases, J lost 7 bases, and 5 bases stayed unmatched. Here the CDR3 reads CAISEGDRGGEQYF. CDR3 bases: TGTGCCATCAGTGAGGGGGACAGGGGAGGGGAGCAGTACTTC.

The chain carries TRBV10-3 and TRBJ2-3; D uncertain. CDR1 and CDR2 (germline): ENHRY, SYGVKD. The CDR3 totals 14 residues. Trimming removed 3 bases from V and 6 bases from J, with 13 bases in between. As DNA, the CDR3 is TGTGCCATCAGTGACACCATGCGATGGGATACGCAGTATTTT. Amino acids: CAISDTMRWDTQYF.

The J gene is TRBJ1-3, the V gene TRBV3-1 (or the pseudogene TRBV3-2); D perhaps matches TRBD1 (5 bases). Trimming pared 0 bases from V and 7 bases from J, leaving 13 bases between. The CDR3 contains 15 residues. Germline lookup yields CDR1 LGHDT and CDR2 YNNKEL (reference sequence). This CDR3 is CASSQDWGSGNTIYF. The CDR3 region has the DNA TGTGCCAGCAGCCAAGATTGGGGCAGTGGGAACACCATATATTTT.

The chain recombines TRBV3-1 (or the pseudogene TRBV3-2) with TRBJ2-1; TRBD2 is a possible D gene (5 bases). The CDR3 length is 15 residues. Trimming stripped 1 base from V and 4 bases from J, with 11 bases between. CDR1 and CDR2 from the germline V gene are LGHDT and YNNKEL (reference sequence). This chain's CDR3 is CASSQVRTLYNEQFF. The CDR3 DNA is TGTGCCAGCAGCCAAGTCCGGACTCTATACAATGAGCAGTTCTTC.

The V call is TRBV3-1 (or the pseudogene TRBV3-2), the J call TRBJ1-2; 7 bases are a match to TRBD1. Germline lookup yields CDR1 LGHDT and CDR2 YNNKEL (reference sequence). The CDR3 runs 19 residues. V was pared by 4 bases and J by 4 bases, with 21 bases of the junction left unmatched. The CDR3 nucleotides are TGTGCCAGCAGCCGCGGTGGACAGGTAGATTCCAACCACCGCTATGGCTACACCTTC. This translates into CASSRGGQVDSNHRYGYTF.

The CDR3 DNA sequence: TGTGCCAGCAGCCTAGGGGCGGGAGGGCCGGACACCGGGGAGCTGTTTTTT. As protein: CASSLGAGGPDTGELFF. The chain is built from TRBV4-2 and TRBJ2-2, with 9 positions matching TRBD2. With V trimmed by 4 bases and J by 3 bases, 9 bases remained unmatched. CDR1 and CDR2 (germline): LGHNA, YNFKEQ. The CDR3 has 17 residues.

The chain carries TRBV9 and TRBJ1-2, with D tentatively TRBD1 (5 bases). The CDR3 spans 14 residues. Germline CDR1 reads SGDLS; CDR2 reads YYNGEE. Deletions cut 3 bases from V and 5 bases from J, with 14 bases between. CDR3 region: CASSANQGRYGYTF. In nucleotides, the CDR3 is TGTGCCAGCAGCGCTAACCAGGGAAGGTATGGCTACACCTTC.

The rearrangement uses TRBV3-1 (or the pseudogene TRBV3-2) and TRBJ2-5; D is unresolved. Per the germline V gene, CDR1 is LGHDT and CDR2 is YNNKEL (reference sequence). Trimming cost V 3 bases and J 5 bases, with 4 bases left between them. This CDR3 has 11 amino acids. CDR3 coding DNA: TGTGCCAGCAGCCACGGGGAGACCCAGTACTTC. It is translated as CASSHGETQYF.

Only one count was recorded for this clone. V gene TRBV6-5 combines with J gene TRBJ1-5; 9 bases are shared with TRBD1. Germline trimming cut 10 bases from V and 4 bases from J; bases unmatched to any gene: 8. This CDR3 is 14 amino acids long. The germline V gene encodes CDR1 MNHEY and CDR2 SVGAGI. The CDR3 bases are TGTGCCACTACGACAGGGGGTGTAAATCAGCCCCAGCATTTT. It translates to CATTTGGVNQPQHF.

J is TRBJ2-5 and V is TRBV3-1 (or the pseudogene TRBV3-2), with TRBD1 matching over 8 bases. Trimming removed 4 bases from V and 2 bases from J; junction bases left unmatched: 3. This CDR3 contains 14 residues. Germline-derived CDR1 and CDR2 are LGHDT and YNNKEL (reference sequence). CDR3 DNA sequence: TGTGCCAGCAGCCTACGGACAGGGCAAGAGACCCAGTACTTC. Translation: CASSLRTGQETQYF.

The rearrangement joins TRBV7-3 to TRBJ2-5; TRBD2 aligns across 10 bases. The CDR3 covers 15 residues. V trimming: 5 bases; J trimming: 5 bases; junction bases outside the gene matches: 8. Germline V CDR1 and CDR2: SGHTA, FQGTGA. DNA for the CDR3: TGTGCCAGCAGCCGGAGCGGGAGGGCCGGGGAGACCCAGTACTTC. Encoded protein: CASSRSGRAGETQYF.

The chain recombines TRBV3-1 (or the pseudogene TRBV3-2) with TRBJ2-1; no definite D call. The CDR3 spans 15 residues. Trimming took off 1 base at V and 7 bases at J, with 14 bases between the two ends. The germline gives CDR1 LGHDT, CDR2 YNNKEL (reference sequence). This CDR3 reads CASSQGLNGENEQFF. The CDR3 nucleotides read TGTGCCAGCAGCCAAGGTCTAAATGGTGAAAATGAGCAGTTCTTC.

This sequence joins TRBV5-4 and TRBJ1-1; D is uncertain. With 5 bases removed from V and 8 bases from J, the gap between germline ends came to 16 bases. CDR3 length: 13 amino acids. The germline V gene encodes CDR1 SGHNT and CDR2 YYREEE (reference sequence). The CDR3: CASRRSYGLEAFF. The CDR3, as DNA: TGTGCCAGCAGACGGAGTTACGGTTTAGAAGCTTTCTTT.

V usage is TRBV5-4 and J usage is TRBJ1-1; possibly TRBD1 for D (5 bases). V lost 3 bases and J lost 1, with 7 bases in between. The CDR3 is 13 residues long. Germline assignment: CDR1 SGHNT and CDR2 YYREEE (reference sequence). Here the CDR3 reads CASSWGGNTEAFF. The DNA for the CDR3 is TGTGCCAGCAGCTGGGGGGGGAACACTGAAGCTTTCTTT.